Each of the 31 T cell receptor beta chains below was sequenced from the same sample in a study of liver allograft versus peripheral blood T cells. Study overall: The study compared liver allograft T cell receptor repertoires against peripheral blood repertoires of liver transplant recipients.

TCRdb re-called the reads through MiXCR, storing one row per CDR3 protein. Altogether roughly 3,600 distinct CDR3 sequences are present, around 20% being singletons, with the ten largest covering about 15%. Source of these receptors: a human patient who had a liver transplant. The graft donor may account for some of the T cells.

With respect to this clonotype: A much more abundant neighbour one base away suggests this may be a read error. V gene TRBV6-5 combines with J gene TRBJ2-2; the D gene could be TRBD1 or TRBD2 (6 bases each). Germline V CDR1 and CDR2: MNHEY, SVGAGI. This CDR3 region has 14 residues. This CDR3 is CASSYGRDTGQLFF. Here the CDR3 DNA reads TGTGCCAGCAGTTACGGGCGGGACACCGGGCAGCTGTTTTTT.

For the CDR3, the DNA is TGTGCCAGCAGTCCTGGGCCGGCGGATGGCTACACCTTC. The encoded protein is CASSPGPADGYTF. The rearrangement uses TRBV12-3 or TRBV12-4 and TRBJ1-2, with D hard to call. This CDR3 region has 13 residues. Trimming took off 5 bases at V and 6 bases at J, with 13 bases between the two ends.

J is TRBJ2-7 and V is TRBV30; 7 nucleotides agree with TRBD1. The CDR3 is 12 amino acids. V lost 3 bases to trimming and J lost 7 bases; unmatched junction nucleotides: 6. Germline lookup yields CDR1 GTSNPN and CDR2 SVGIG (reference sequence). CDR3 bases: TGTGCCTGGAGGGCCCCCAGGGGGGAGCAGTACTTC. This codes for CAWRAPRGEQYF. The variable domain in full, completed from reference TRBV30 and TRBJ2-7, reads SQTIHQWPATLVQPVGSPLSLECTVEGTSNPNLYWYRQAAGRGLQLLFYSVGIGQISSEVPQNLSASRPQDRQFILSSKKLLLSDSGFYLCAWRAPRGEQYFGPGTRLTVT.

Within the sample, this clonotype is medium-sized. The chain combines TRBV19 with TRBJ2-7; TRBD1 is a possible D gene (5 bases). The CDR3 is 13 residues long. Trimming pared 5 bases from V and 8 bases from J, leaving 16 bases between. Germline V gene data show CDR1 as LNHDA and CDR2 as SQIVND (reference sequence). CDR3 residues: CASSPTPGFQQYF. DNA of the CDR3: TGTGCCAGTAGTCCGACGCCAGGGTTCCAGCAGTACTTC.

This clonotype is termed medium-sized. V and J are TRBV6-6 and TRBJ2-7; TRBD1 aligns across 7 bases. Unmatched junction bases numbered 6, after V lost 2 bases and J lost 5 bases. The CDR3 contains 14 residues. Germline assignment: CDR1 MNHNY and CDR2 SVGAGI (reference sequence). CDR3 residues: CASSYMTGMDEQYF. The CDR3 nucleotides read TGTGCCAGCAGTTACATGACAGGGATGGACGAGCAGTACTTC.

In its sample, this clonotype ranks as medium-sized (0.01 to 0.1%). V and J are TRBV6-6 and TRBJ1-5, with D possibly TRBD1 on 5 matching bases. Germline values: CDR1 MNHNY, CDR2 SVGAGI (reference sequence). With 2 bases removed from V and 4 bases from J, the gap between germline ends came to 6 bases. The CDR3 runs 13 residues. The CDR3 DNA reads TGTGCCAGCAGTTACGGGGGGAATCAGCCCCAGCATTTT. Translating it yields CASSYGGNQPQHF.

This clonotype is medium-sized by share. The chain uses TRBV6-5 and TRBJ1-2; 9 bases are a match to TRBD1. The CDR3 runs to 16 residues. V lost 6 bases, J lost 5 bases, and 13 bases stayed unmatched. Germline CDR1 and CDR2: MNHEY and SVGAGI. This CDR3 reads CASSKDRGPFGYGYTF. CDR3 sequence (DNA): TGTGCCAGCAGCAAGGACAGGGGTCCCTTCGGGTATGGCTACACCTTC.

This clonotype is labeled medium-sized. The rearrangement uses TRBV19 and TRBJ1-5; D not resolved. The germline V and J ends were trimmed by 5 bases and 5 bases, with 22 bases remaining between them. CDR3 length: 17 residues. The V gene's germline CDR1 is LNHDA and CDR2 SQIVND (reference sequence). In DNA, the CDR3 is TGTGCCAGTAGTCCCCGATTTTGGAGTGAGGTTCATCAGCCCCAGCATTTT. Translating gives CASSPRFWSEVHQPQHF. The entire variable domain, with the rest obtained from reference TRBV19 and TRBJ1-5, is as follows: DGGITQSPKYLFRKEGQNVTLSCEQNLNHDAMYWYRQDPGQGLRLIYYSQIVNDFQKGDIAEGYSVSREKKESFPLTVTSAQKNPTAFYLCASSPRFWSEVHQPQHFGDGTRLSIL.

The chain carries TRBV28 and TRBJ2-7; 8 bases agree with TRBD1. The CDR3 loop spans 17 amino acids. Unmatched junction bases numbered 13, after V lost 3 bases and J lost 3 bases. Per germline, CDR1 MDHEN and CDR2 SYDVKM. The CDR3 region is CASSFPGTGGSLYEQYF. The CDR3, as DNA: TGTGCCAGCAGTTTCCCCGGGACAGGCGGTTCGCTCTACGAGCAGTACTTC.

Sample share makes this clonotype medium-sized (0.01 to 0.1%). The chain joins TRBV7-9 to TRBJ1-6, with D tentatively TRBD1 (5 bases). The CDR3 has 12 residues. Germline CDR1 is SEHNR and CDR2 is FQNEAQ (reference sequence). Trimming took 1 base from V and 10 from J, leaving 5 bases between them. CDR3 protein: CASSLGDSPLHF. DNA of the CDR3: TGTGCCAGCAGCTTAGGGGACTCACCCCTCCACTTT.

As concerns this clonotype: A much larger clone is a single base away; this may be a read error. The CDR3 reads CASNLGTANDYTF. The CDR3 DNA sequence: TGTGCCAGCAACCTCGGGACGGCTAACGACTACACCTTC. The gene calls are TRBV28 and TRBJ1-2; a possible D gene is TRBD1 (5 bases). The CDR3 is 13 residues long. The germline CDR1 and CDR2 sequences are MDHEN and SYDVKM. Trimming stripped 7 bases from V and 10 bases from J, with 19 bases between.

This clonotype was detected many times. The chain combines TRBV3-1 with TRBJ1-2, with a possible D match to TRBD1 (6 bases). V was clipped by 4 bases and J by 6 bases, with 12 bases between them. Germline CDR1 is LGHDT and CDR2 is YNNKEL (reference sequence). The CDR3 is 13 amino acids. As DNA, the CDR3 is TGTGCCAGCAGCCTACCTAGGGGGGATGGCTACACCTTC. Its translation is CASSLPRGDGYTF. Looking up the rest from reference TRBV3-1 and TRBJ1-2 gives the full variable domain: DTAVSQTPKYLVTQMGNDKSIKCEQNLGHDTMYWYKQDSKKFLKIMFSYNNKELIINETVPNRFSPKSPDKAHLNLHINSLELGDSAVYFCASSLPRGDGYTFGSGTRLTVV.

This clonotype is medium-sized in the sample. The CDR3 sequence is CASSLGGEDNEQFF. CDR3 coding DNA: TGTGCCAGCAGTTTGGGGGGCGAAGACAATGAGCAGTTCTTC. The chain employs TRBV28 and TRBJ2-1; possibly TRBD1 or TRBD2 for D (6 bases each). Germline V CDR1 and CDR2: MDHEN, SYDVKM. The germline V and J ends were trimmed by 3 bases and 5 bases, with 11 bases remaining between them. The CDR3 covers 14 residues.

As concerns this clonotype: A far larger clone is one nucleotide away, so this likely arose from a read error. The V gene is TRBV13, the J gene TRBJ1-5; no definite D call. The ends were cut back, 0 bases at V and 3 bases at J, with 6 bases in the middle. The germline V gene has CDR1 PRHDT and CDR2 FYEKMQ (reference sequence). The CDR3 is 14 amino acids. In DNA, the CDR3 is TGTGCCAGCAGCTTAGGGGGCCCCAATCAGCCCCAGCATTTT. It is translated as CASSLGGPNQPQHF.

The chain is built from TRBV19 and TRBJ2-6, with 8 positions matching TRBD1. CDR1 and CDR2 from the germline V gene are LNHDA and SQIVND (reference sequence). The ends lost 6 bases at V and 0 bases at J; junction bases unmatched: 10. The CDR3 loop spans 18 amino acids. CDR3 nucleotide sequence: TGTGCCAGTAGCCCGGGACAGGTATATTCCTCTGGGGCCAACGTCCTGACTTTC. This codes for CASSPGQVYSSGANVLTF. Using reference TRBV19 and TRBJ2-6 for the parts outside the CDR3, the full variable domain is DGGITQSPKYLFRKEGQNVTLSCEQNLNHDAMYWYRQDPGQGLRLIYYSQIVNDFQKGDIAEGYSVSREKKESFPLTVTSAQKNPTAFYLCASSPGQVYSSGANVLTFGAGSRLTVL.

The chain links TRBV3-1 to TRBJ1-2; no reliable D call. There are 11 residues in the CDR3. CDR1 is LGHDT, CDR2 YNNKEL, per germline (reference sequence). Trimming removed 8 bases at V and 6 bases at J, with 10 bases between. DNA for the CDR3: TGTGCCAGCGGAACAAGCGATGGCTACACCTTC. Translating gives CASGTSDGYTF. Full variable domain (remainder filled in from reference TRBV3-1 and TRBJ1-2): DTAVSQTPKYLVTQMGNDKSIKCEQNLGHDTMYWYKQDSKKFLKIMFSYNNKELIINETVPNRFSPKSPDKAHLNLHINSLELGDSAVYFCASGTSDGYTFGSGTRLTVV.

V gene TRBV20-1 combines with J gene TRBJ2-1, with 7 bases identical to TRBD2. Germline loops: CDR1 DFQATT, CDR2 SNEGSKA (reference sequence). The ends lost 6 bases at V and 0 bases at J; junction bases unmatched: 8. This CDR3 is 15 amino acids long. The CDR3 region is CSAPGEGFSYNEQFF. The CDR3 nucleotides read TGCAGTGCCCCCGGGGAGGGGTTCTCCTACAATGAGCAGTTCTTC.

This chain uses TRBV9 with TRBJ1-5; D not resolved. Trimming left V 7 bases short and J 7 bases short, with 15 bases between. The germline V gene has CDR1 SGDLS and CDR2 YYNGEE. CDR3 length: 13 residues. The CDR3 here is CASAPLSGQPQHF. The CDR3 bases are TGTGCCAGCGCGCCGTTGAGCGGGCAGCCCCAGCATTTT. Supplemented by reference TRBV9 and TRBJ1-5, the full variable domain reads DSGVTQTPKHLITATGQRVTLRCSPRSGDLSVYWYQQSLDQGLQFLIQYYNGEERAKGNILERFSAQQFPDLHSELNLSSLELGDSALYFCASAPLSGQPQHFGDGTRLSIL.

This clonotype has ten or more counts. The chain recombines TRBV7-9 with TRBJ1-5; TRBD1 might be the D (5 bases). Trimming removed 3 bases at V and 3 bases at J, with 9 bases between. CDR1 is SEHNR and CDR2 is FQNEAQ in the germline V gene (reference sequence). This CDR3 spans 14 amino acids. This chain's CDR3 is CASSFAGHNQPQHF. CDR3 coding DNA: TGTGCCAGCAGCTTTGCAGGGCACAATCAGCCCCAGCATTTT. The full variable domain, rest sourced from reference TRBV7-9 and TRBJ1-5, is DTGVSQNPRHKITKRGQNVTFRCDPISEHNRLYWYRQTLGQGPEFLTYFQNEAQLEKSRLLSDRFSAERPKGSFSTLEIQRTEQGDSAMYLCASSFAGHNQPQHFGDGTRLSIL.

This clonotype was counted ten times or more. This sequence joins TRBV6-5 and TRBJ2-1; D perhaps matches TRBD2 (6 bases). Between the trimmed V and J ends, which lost 5 bases and 5 bases, there was a span of 16 bases. Germline lookup yields CDR1 MNHEY and CDR2 SVGAGI. There are 15 residues in the CDR3. This chain's CDR3 is CASSGPRLGDNEQFF. For the CDR3, the DNA is TGTGCCAGCAGTGGACCAAGACTAGGGGACAATGAGCAGTTCTTC.

This clonotype has a handful of counts. In DNA form, the CDR3 reads TGTGCCAGCAGTTCCGGACAGGGGATTACCAATCAGCCCCAGCATTTT. Translated: CASSSGQGITNQPQHF. The chain joins TRBV28 to TRBJ1-5; TRBD1 matches at 9 bases. Looked up from germline, CDR1 is MDHEN and CDR2 is SYDVKM. The CDR3 is made up of 16 amino acids. The V segment lost 4 bases and the J segment 3 bases; nucleotides outside the gene matches: 7.

By sample fraction, this clonotype is large (0.1 to 1%). The genes are TRBV7-9 and TRBJ1-4; maybe TRBD1 (6 bases). The CDR3 spans 16 residues. V was pared by 5 bases and J by 1 base, with 14 bases between. CDR1 and CDR2 from the germline V gene are SEHNR and FQNEAQ (reference sequence). Here the CDR3 DNA reads TGTGCCAGCAGCCCGGCGGGGGGCCTAACTAATGAAAAACTGTTTTTT. As protein: CASSPAGGLTNEKLFF.

A word on this clonotype: A read error may be the cause here, since a much bigger clone is one base away. The chain is built from TRBV13 and TRBJ1-1; a possible D gene is TRBD1 (6 bases). Germline CDR1 and CDR2: PRHDT and FYEKMQ (reference sequence). The ends were cut back, 8 bases at V and 6 bases at J, with 16 bases in the middle. The CDR3 has 13 amino acids. The CDR3 protein is CASGTPGHPEAFF. The CDR3, as DNA: TGTGCCAGCGGCACTCCGGGACATCCTGAAGCTTTCTTT.

The CDR3 spells CASSLGNSGNTIYF. CDR3 in DNA: TGTGCCAGCAGTCTAGGTAACTCTGGAAACACCATATATTTT. The chain couples TRBV28 to TRBJ1-3; D call uncertain. CDR1 is MDHEN and CDR2 is SYDVKM in the germline V gene. The CDR3 totals 14 residues. The V gene lost 5 bases and the J gene lost 0 bases, with 8 bases spanning the gap. Filled out from reference TRBV28 and TRBJ1-3, the complete variable domain reads DVKVTQSSRYLVKRTGEKVFLECVQDMDHENMFWYRQDPGLGLRLIYFSYDVKMKEKGDIPEGYSVSREKKERFSLILESASTNQTSMYLCASSLGNSGNTIYFGEGSWLTVV.

The V call is TRBV3-1, the J call TRBJ1-2, with D possibly matching TRBD1 (5 bases). The CDR3 is made up of 16 amino acids. Deletions cut 3 bases from V and 2 bases from J, with 16 bases between. Germline V gene data show CDR1 as LGHDT and CDR2 as YNNKEL (reference sequence). CDR3 coding DNA: TGTGCCAGCAGCCAGACCGCAGGGTGGGGAAACTATGGCTACACCTTC. Translating it yields CASSQTAGWGNYGYTF.

This chain uses TRBV27 with TRBJ2-7; D remains unclear. Per germline, CDR1 MNHEY and CDR2 SMNVEV (reference sequence). The length of the CDR3 is 12 residues. V gave up 7 bases and J gave up 0 bases, with 7 bases separating them. The CDR3 reads CASTLSSYEQYF. The CDR3 DNA reads as TGTGCCAGCACCCTTTCCTCCTACGAGCAGTACTTC.

This clonotype qualifies as medium-sized. The chain has TRBV15 and TRBJ2-1, with TRBD1 matching 11 bases. Germline V CDR1 and CDR2: LNHNV, YYDKDF (reference sequence). The V gene end was trimmed by 3 bases and the J gene end by 7 bases; junction bases not matched to a gene: 8. The CDR3 is made up of 16 amino acids. CDR3 DNA: TGTGCCACCAGCAGGGACAGGGGGCTGGTTGTAAATGAGCAGTTCTTC. Its protein product is CATSRDRGLVVNEQFF. Full variable domain (outside the CDR3, taken from reference TRBV15 and TRBJ2-1): DAMVIQNPRYQVTQFGKPVTLSCSQTLNHNVMYWYQQKSSQAPKLLFHYYDKDFNNEADTPDNFQSRRPNTSFCFLDIRSPGLGDTAMYLCATSRDRGLVVNEQFFGPGTRLTVL.

V and J are TRBV11-2 and TRBJ2-1, with 7 bases identical to TRBD1. The CDR3 sequence is 17 residues long. V shed 5 bases, J shed 0 bases, and the junction held 10 bases outside the gene matches. CDR1 is SGHAT, CDR2 FQNNGV, per germline. The CDR3 DNA sequence: TGTGCCAGCAGCGCAACAGGGGCCTTTAGCTCCTACAATGAGCAGTTCTTC. It is translated as CASSATGAFSSYNEQFF.

Relative to its sample, this clonotype is medium-sized (0.01 to 0.1%). The rearrangement joins TRBV6-6 to TRBJ1-2; the D is unclear. The ends were cut back, 0 bases at V and 2 bases at J, with 4 bases in the middle. The CDR3 consists of 13 residues. The germline V gene has CDR1 MNHNY and CDR2 SVGAGI (reference sequence). CDR3 residues: CASSYSENYGYTF. As DNA, the CDR3 is TGTGCCAGCAGTTACTCCGAGAACTATGGCTACACCTTC.

This clonotype is deemed hyperexpanded. This chain uses TRBV18 with TRBJ1-6, with 7 nucleotides matching TRBD1. Losses at the gene ends were 3 bases for V and 6 bases for J; bases not matched to a gene: 2. The length of the CDR3 is 14 residues. From germline, CDR1 is KGHSH and CDR2 LQKENI. The CDR3 spells CASSPGQFNSPLHF. DNA for the CDR3: TGTGCCAGCTCACCGGGACAGTTTAATTCACCCCTCCACTTT.

By its share, this clonotype is large. The chain combines TRBV27 with TRBJ2-1; no firm D call. Trimming shortened V by 0 bases and J by 2 bases, and 8 bases separated the two germline ends. The CDR3 is made up of 15 amino acids. Germline V lookup: CDR1 MNHEY, CDR2 SMNVEV (reference sequence). This chain's CDR3 is CASSLSVAPYNEQFF. The DNA of the CDR3 is TGTGCCAGCAGTTTATCGGTAGCACCCTACAATGAGCAGTTCTTC.